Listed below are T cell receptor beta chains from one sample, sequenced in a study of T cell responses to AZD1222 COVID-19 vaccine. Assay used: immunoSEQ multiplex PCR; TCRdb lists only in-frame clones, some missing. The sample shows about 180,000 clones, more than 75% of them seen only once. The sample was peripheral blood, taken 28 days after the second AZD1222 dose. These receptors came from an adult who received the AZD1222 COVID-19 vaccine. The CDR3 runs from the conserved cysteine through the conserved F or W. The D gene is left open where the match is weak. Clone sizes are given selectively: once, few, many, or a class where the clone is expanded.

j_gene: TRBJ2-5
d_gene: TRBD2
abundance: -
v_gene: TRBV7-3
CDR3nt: TGTGCCAGCGGGCTAGCGGGTCGCCAAGAGACCCAGTACTTC
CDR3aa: CASGLAGRQETQYF

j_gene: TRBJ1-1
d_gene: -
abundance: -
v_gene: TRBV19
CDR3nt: TGTGCCAGTAGTATCACCGGACAACTGAACACTGAAGCTTTCTTT
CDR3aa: CASSITGQLNTEAFF

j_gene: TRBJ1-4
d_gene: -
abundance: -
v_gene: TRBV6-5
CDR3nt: TGTGCCAGCAGTTTGGACCACACAACTAATGAAAAACTGTTTTTT
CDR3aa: CASSLDHTTNEKLFF

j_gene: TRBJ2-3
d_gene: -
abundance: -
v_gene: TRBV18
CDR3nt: TGTGCCAGCTCACCACTAGAGAACACAGATACGCAGTATTTT
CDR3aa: CASSPLENTDTQYF

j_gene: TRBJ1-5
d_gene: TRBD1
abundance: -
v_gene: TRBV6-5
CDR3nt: TGTGCCAGCAGTTCCCCAACAGGGGGCCATCAGCCCCAGCATTTT
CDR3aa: CASSSPTGGHQPQHF

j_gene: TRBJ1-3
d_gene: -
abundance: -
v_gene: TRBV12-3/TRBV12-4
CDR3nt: TGTGCCAGCAGCCCCGGGACGGTATACACCATATATTTT
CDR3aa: CASSPGTVYTIYF

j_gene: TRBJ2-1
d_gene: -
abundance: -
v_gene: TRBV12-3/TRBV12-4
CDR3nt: TGTGCCAGCAGTTTATGGGACAATGAGCAGTTCTTC
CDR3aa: CASSLWDNEQFF

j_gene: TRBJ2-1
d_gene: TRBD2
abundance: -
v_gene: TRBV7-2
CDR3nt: TGTGCCAGCAGCTCGTCGACTAGCGGGCTTGGGAGGGGGGAGCAGTTCTTC
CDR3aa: CASSSSTSGLGRGEQFF

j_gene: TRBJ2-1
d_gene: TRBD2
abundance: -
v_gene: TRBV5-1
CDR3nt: TGCGCCAGCAGCCAAGTGGGACTAGCACTGCTCTACAATGAGCAGTTCTTC
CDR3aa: CASSQVGLALLYNEQFF

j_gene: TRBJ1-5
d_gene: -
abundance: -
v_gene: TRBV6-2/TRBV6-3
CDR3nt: TGTGCCAGCAGTTTAGGGGGGACCGGCAATCAGCCCCAGCATTTT
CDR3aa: CASSLGGTGNQPQHF

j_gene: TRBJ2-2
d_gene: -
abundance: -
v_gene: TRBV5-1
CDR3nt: TGCGCCAGCAGCTTGGGGAATACAGGGTTCACCGGGGAGCTGTTTTTT
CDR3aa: CASSLGNTGFTGELFF

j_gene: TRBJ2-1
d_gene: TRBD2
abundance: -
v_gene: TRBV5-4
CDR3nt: TGTGCCAGCAGATCCCGGGGAAGCGGGAGTACAGGTGAGCAGTTCTTC
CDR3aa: CASRSRGSGSTGEQFF

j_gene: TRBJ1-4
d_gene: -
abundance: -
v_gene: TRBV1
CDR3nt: TGCACCAGCAGCCGGACATTCACTGTTTTT
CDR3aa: CTSSRTFTVF

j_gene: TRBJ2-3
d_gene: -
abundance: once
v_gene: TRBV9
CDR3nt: TGTGCCAGCAGCGAAGGGGAAGGTACGCAGTATTTT
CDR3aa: CASSEGEGTQYF

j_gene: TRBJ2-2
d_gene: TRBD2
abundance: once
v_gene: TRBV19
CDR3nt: TGTGCCAGTAGTACCGGGACTAGCGGGAGGAACACCGGGGAGCTGTTTTTT
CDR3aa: CASSTGTSGRNTGELFF

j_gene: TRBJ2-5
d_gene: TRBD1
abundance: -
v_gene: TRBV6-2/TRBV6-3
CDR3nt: TGTGCCAGCAGTACCCGGACAGGGAAGGAGACCCAGTACTTC
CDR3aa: CASSTRTGKETQYF

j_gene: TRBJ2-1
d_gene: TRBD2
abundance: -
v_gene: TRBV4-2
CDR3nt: TGTGCCAGCAGCCAGAGCCCTCTAGCGGGAATCGACAATGAGCAGTTCTTC
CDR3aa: CASSQSPLAGIDNEQFF

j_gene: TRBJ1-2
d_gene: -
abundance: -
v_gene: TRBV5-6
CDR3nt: TGTGCCAGCAGCTTGGGGACGGCCTATTATGGCTACACCTTC
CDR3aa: CASSLGTAYYGYTF

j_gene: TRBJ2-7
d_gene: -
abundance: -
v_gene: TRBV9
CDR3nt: TGTGCCAGCAGCGTAGCTGGGGCGGGACGGGGGGAGCAGTACTTC
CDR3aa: CASSVAGAGRGEQYF

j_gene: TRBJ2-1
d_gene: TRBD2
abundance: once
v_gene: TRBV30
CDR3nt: TGTGCCTGGAGCAGGAAAGGGCTAGCGGACAATGAGCAGTTCTTC
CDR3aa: CAWSRKGLADNEQFF

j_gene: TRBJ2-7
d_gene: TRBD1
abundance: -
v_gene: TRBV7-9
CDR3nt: TGTGCCAGCACCTCTGACAGGGGCTCCTACGAGCAGTACTTC
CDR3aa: CASTSDRGSYEQYF

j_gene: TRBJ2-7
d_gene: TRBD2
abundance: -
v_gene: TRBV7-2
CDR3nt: TGTGCCAGCAGTCTCAACCGGGGGGTTAACGAGCAGTACTTC
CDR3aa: CASSLNRGVNEQYF

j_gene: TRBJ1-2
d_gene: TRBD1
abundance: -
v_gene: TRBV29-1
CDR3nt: TGCAGCGGACGGACAGGGGATTCTAACTATGGCTACACCTTC
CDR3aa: CSGRTGDSNYGYTF

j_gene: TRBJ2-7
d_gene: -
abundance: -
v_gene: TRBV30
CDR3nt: TGTGCCTGGAAGGCGGCCAACCAGGGCGAGCAGTACTTC
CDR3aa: CAWKAANQGEQYF

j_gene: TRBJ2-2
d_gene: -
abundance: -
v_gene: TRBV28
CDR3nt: TGTGCCAGCAGTGGACCGGGGGCAGGTCGCGGGGAGCTGTTTTTT
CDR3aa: CASSGPGAGRGELFF

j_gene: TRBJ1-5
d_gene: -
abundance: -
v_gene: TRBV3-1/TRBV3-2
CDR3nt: TGTGCCAGCAGCCCGACAGGTTCCCTAAGCAATCAGCCCCAGCATTTT
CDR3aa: CASSPTGSLSNQPQHF

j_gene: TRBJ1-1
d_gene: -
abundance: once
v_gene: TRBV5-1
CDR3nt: TGCGCCAGCAGACCCTACCGGGCATTAACGACCACTGAAGCTTTCTTT
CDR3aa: CASRPYRALTTTEAFF

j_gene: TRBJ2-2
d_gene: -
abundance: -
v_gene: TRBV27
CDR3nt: TGTGCCAGCAGTTTGGGCAGGGGAATAGGGTCCGGGGAGCTGTTTTTT
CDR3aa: CASSLGRGIGSGELFF

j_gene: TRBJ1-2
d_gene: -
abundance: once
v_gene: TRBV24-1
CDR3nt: TGTGCCACCAGTGATGTCTACGCCTATGGCTACACCTTC
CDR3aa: CATSDVYAYGYTF

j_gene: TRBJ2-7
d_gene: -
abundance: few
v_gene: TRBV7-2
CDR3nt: TGTGCCAGCAGCCCAACAGTCCGCATAATGGACGAGCAGTACTTC
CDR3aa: CASSPTVRIMDEQYF

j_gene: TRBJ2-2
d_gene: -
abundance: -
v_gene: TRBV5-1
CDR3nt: TGCGCCAGCAGCACCCCCAGCGCGAACACCGGGGAGCTGTTTTTT
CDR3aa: CASSTPSANTGELFF

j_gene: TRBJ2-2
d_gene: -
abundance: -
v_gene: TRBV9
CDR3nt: TGTGCCAGCAGCGTAAGTTTAGTCCAAACGATCGGGGAGCTGTTTTTT
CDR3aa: CASSVSLVQTIGELFF

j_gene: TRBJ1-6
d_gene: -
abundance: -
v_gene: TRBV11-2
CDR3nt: TGTGCCAGCAGCTTAGATCGGGGGGCTAGCCTCCACTTT
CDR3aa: CASSLDRGASLHF

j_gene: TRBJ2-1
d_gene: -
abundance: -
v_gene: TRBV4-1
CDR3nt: TGCGCCAGCAGCCATCTCCCGGGTGCCTCAGATGTGGATGAGCAGTTCTTC
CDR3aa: CASSHLPGASDVDEQFF

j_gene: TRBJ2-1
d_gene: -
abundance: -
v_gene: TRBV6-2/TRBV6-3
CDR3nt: TGTGCCAGCAGTTACGGGAGTTCCTACAATGAGCAGTTCTTC
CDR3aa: CASSYGSSYNEQFF

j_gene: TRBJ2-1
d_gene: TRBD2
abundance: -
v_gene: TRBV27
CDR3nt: TGTGCCAGCAGTTTTCTAGCGGCTCAATACAATGAGCAGTTCTTC
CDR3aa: CASSFLAAQYNEQFF

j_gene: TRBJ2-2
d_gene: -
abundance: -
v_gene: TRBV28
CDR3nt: TGTGCCAGCACCCTAGAGGTGAATCCCGGGGAGCTGTTTTTT
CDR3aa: CASTLEVNPGELFF

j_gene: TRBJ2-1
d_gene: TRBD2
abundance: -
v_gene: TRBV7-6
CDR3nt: TGTGCCAGCAGCTCTGTGACTAGCGGGGGCCCATTTTCCTACAATGAGCAGTTCTTC
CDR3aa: CASSSVTSGGPFSYNEQFF

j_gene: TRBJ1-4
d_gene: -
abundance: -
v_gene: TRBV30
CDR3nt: TGTGCCTGGAGTGAAACAGCAACTAATGAAAAACTGTTTTTT
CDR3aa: CAWSETATNEKLFF

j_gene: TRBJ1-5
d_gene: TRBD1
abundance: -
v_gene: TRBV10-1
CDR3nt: TGCGCCAGCAGTGAGAGGGACAGAGATAGCAATCAGCCCCAGCATTTT
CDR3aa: CASSERDRDSNQPQHF

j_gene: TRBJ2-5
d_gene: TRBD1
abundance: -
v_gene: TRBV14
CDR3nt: TGTGCCAGCAGCCCGAGCACCGATCTACAGGGGGGTCGGGAGACCCAGTACTTC
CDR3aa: CASSPSTDLQGGRETQYF

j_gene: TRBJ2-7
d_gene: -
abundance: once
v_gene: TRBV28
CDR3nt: TGTGCCAGCAGTTTATCAGGCAGCCCAGAGCAGTACTTC
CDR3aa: CASSLSGSPEQYF

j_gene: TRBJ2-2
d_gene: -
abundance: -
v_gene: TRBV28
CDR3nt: TGTGCCAGCAGTCCCTCCCGGACCAGGAAGGGGAACGGGGAGCTGTTTTTT
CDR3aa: CASSPSRTRKGNGELFF

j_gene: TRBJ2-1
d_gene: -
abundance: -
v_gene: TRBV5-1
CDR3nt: TGCGCCAGCAGCTTGGAAGGCGGTTTTACCTACAATGAGCAGTTCTTC
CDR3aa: CASSLEGGFTYNEQFF

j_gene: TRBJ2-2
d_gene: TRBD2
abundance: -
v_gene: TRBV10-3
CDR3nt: TGTGCCATCACCCCGAGACTAGCGGGAGTAGGTACCGGGGAGCTGTTTTTT
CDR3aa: CAITPRLAGVGTGELFF

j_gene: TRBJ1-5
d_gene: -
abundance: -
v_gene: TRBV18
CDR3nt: TGTGCCAGCTCACCCTTTGGGGCTCAGCCCCAGCATTTT
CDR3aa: CASSPFGAQPQHF

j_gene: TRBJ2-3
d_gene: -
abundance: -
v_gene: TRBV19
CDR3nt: TGTGCCAGTACCGCAGAAGTGAGGCGGGCCGCCACAGATACGCAGTATTTT
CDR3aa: CASTAEVRRAATDTQYF

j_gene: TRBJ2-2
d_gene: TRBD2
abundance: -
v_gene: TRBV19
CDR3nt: TGTGCCAGTAGCCCGGGACTAGCCGACACCGGGGAGCTGTTTTTT
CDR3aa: CASSPGLADTGELFF

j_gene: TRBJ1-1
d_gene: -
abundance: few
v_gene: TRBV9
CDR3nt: TGTGCCAGCAGCCTACATACAGGGATCAACACTGAAGCTTTCTTT
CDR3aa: CASSLHTGINTEAFF

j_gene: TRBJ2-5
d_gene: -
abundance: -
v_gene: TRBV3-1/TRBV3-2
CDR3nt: TGTGCCAGCAGCTTGGGGACTTCGCAAGAGACCCAGTACTTC
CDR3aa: CASSLGTSQETQYF

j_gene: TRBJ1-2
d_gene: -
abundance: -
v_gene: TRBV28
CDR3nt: TGTGCCAGCAGTCTCGGGGGGGGAACCTATGGCTACACCTTC
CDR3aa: CASSLGGGTYGYTF

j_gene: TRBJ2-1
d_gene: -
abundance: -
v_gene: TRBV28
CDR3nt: TGTGCCAGCTCTCCTGCGGGACCCCTCCGGGATGAGCAGTTCTTC
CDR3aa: CASSPAGPLRDEQFF

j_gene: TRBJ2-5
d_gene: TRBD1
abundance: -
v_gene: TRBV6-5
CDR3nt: TGTGCCAGCAGTTACGCCCGACAGGGGGCTGAGACCCAGTACTTC
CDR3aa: CASSYARQGAETQYF

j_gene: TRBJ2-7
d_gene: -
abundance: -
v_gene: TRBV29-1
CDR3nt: TGCAGCGTTGGATCGAGCTCCTACGAGCAGTACTTC
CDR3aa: CSVGSSSYEQYF

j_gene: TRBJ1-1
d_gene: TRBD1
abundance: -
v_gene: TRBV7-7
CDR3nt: TGTGCTAGCAGCTTAGCGTACAGGGGGAACACTGAAGCTTTCTTT
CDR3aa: CASSLAYRGNTEAFF